The entry that follows covers one T cell receptor (beta chain) sequence. Its antigen is still unknown. The data originate from a study of blood T cells in healthy people across ages. Trimming removed 4 bases from V and 0 bases from J, with 13 bases in between. Germline loops: CDR1 DFQATT, CDR2 SNEGSKA (reference sequence). This CDR3 contains 14 residues. Together with a sample-barcoded 5' primer, a J-beta primer mix was included in a second PCR lasting roughly 7 to 11 cycles. Tags on each cDNA molecule came from a template-switch adaptor with 12 random nucleotides. At least 2.5 million CDR3-containing paired-end reads were obtained per sample. TCRdb re-analysed the 5' RACE reads in MiXCR, keeping a single row per CDR3 protein. Of roughly 1.4 million distinct CDR3 sequences in the sample, 55% to 75% were seen once. Study results and limitations: Older individuals had lower TCR beta diversity per million T cells (the decline was roughly linear).

The TCR originated in a man in his late teens or twenties in good health. Sequencing input: blood. This chain links TRBV20-1 with TRBJ2-7, with D unclear. The CDR3 reads CSATRTAISYEQYF. The CDR3 DNA reads as TGCAGTGCTACCAGGACCGCGATCTCCTACGAGCAGTACTTC.